Detailed here is one TCR beta chain. Its antigen remains undetermined. Per-nucleotide qualities are absent, and no much larger clonotype sits a single base away. TCRbeta CDR3 regions were amplified from genomic DNA by means of the immunoSEQ Assay, a bias-controlled multiplex PCR. For the original study's pipeline: The number of nucleated cells in each sample was estimated by amplification of reference gene primers within the assay. Sequence reads were collapsed and filtered to measure the absolute abundance of every unique TCRbeta CDR3 rearrangement. For each sample, productive Simpson clonality was calculated as the square root of Simpson's diversity index over productive rearrangements. TCRdb stores this immuneACCESS table with in-frame sequences only. Part of the clones is absent; in the studies checked, under half of the shortfall reflects unresolved V genes, and no reason is known for the rest. Clonal size and the V and J genes are those of that table, whereas D and trimming came from the DNA. The sample records 130,000 to 150,000 clones, 70% to 90% of which are singletons. The ten most abundant clones make up around 1.3% of the sample.

The data are from a study of blood T cell repertoires in COVID-19 (dated by TCRdb to the early 2020s). As for the study more broadly: Collaborator samples came from the United States, Italy and Spain and covered acute and convalescent phases of COVID-19. The prospective study material was composed of cDNA or gDNA derived from T cells, B-cell-depleted T cells, or PBMCs. Subjects who had been exposed to COVID-19, were actively infected with it, or had recovered from it provided the deeply sampled blood TCRbeta repertoires that made up the dataset. The repertoires were released in a freely available public database intended as a resource for research on the immune response to SARS-CoV-2. Samples were obtained from the ongoing ImmuneRACE study (first 160 participants) and from over 1,000 subjects provided by 6 global collaborators. Sample metadata almost always included a de-identified subject ID, COVID-19 status, age in years and sex. Where HLA class I and class II types were available, the types were taken from metadata supplied by the sample provider, not from assay-based typing. The research as a whole found: The amount of clinical and demographic metadata varied by source and participant and was provided uncurated.

Participants in the prospective study were aged roughly 18 to 89 years, lived in 20 to 25 United States geographic areas, and enrolled through a virtual design. To assign participants to cohorts, the prospective study relied on clinical history that participants themselves reported in a screening survey and a study questionnaire. Mobile phlebotomists in the prospective study collected whole blood, serum and a nasopharyngeal or oropharyngeal swab from every participant. Prospective study participants could optionally give additional blood draws and questionnaires over an approximately 2-month period. Blood samples from the prospective study were shipped frozen or at room temperature prior to DNA extraction. This TCR derives from a woman aged 30 to 39 with acute COVID-19. Sample: PBMCs or T cells enriched from blood (not recorded which).

The CDR3 in this case is CASSLLGGVPSGDQPQHF. The DNA sequence is given as TGTGCCAGCAGCTTATTGGGGGGGGTTCCCTCCGGCGATCAGCCCCAGCATTTT. The rearrangement combines TRBV7-2 with TRBJ1-5; the D gene is perhaps TRBD1, from 5 matching bases. V drops 2 bases and J drops 5 bases, leaving 22 bases in between. CDR1 and CDR2, looked up from the germline V gene, are SGHTA and FQGNSA. Counted from cysteine to phenylalanine, this CDR3 has 18 amino acids. The DNA shown is the 54-base CDR3, in frame from base 1.